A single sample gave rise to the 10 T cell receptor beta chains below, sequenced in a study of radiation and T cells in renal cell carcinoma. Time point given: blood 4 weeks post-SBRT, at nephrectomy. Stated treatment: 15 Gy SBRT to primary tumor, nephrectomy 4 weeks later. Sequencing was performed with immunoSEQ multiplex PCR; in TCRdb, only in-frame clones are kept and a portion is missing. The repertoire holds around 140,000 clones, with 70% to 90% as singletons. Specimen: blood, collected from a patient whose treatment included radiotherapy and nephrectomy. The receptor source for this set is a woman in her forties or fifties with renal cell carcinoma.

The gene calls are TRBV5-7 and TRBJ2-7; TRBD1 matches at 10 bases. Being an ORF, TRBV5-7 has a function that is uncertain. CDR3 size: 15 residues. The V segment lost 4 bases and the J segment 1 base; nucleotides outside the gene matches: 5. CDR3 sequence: CASSRDRGLSYEQYF. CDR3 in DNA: TGTGCCAGCAGCCGAGACAGGGGGCTTTCCTACGAGCAGTACTTC.

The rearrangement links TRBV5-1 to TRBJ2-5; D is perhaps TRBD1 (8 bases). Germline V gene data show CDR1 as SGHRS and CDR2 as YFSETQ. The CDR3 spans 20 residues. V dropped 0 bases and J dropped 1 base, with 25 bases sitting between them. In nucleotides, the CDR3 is TGCGCCAGCAGCTTGGGGAGGACAGGGTATATCGGGAGGACCCAAGAGACCCAGTACTTC. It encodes CASSLGRTGYIGRTQETQYF.

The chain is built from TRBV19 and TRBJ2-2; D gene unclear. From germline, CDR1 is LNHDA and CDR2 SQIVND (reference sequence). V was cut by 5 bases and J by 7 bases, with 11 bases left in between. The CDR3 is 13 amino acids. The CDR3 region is CASSPSLGGELFF. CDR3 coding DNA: TGTGCCAGTAGTCCTTCTCTGGGCGGGGAGCTGTTTTTT. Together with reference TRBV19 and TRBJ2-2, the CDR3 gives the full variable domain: DGGITQSPKYLFRKEGQNVTLSCEQNLNHDAMYWYRQDPGQGLRLIYYSQIVNDFQKGDIAEGYSVSREKKESFPLTVTSAQKNPTAFYLCASSPSLGGELFFGEGSRLTVL.

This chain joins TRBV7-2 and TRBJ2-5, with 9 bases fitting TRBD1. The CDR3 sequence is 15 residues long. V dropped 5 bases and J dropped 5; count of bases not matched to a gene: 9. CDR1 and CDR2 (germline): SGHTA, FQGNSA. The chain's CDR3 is CASSTRTGEGETQYF. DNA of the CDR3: TGTGCCAGCAGCACCCGGACAGGGGAAGGGGAGACCCAGTACTTC. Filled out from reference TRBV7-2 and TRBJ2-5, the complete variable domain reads GAGVSQSPSNKVTEKGKDVELRCDPISGHTALYWYRQSLGQGLEFLIYFQGNSAPDKSGLPSDRFSAERTGGSVSTLTIQRTQQEDSAVYLCASSTRTGEGETQYFGPGTRLLVL.

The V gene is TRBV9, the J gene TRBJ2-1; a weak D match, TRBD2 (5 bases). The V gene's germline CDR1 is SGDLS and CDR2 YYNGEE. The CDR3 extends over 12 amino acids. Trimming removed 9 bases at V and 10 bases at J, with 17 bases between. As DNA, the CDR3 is TGTGCCACTTCCAACCCCGGCGGGGAGCAGTTCTTC. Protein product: CATSNPGGEQFF.

The CDR3 DNA is TGTGCCAGCAGGCGAAACCGGGGTTACGGGGAGACCCAGTACTTC. It encodes CASRRNRGYGETQYF. The chain carries TRBV6-5 and TRBJ2-5, with D possibly TRBD2 on 5 matching bases. Trimming took 6 bases from V and 5 from J, leaving 19 bases between them. Germline values: CDR1 MNHEY, CDR2 SVGAGI. The CDR3 length is 15 residues.

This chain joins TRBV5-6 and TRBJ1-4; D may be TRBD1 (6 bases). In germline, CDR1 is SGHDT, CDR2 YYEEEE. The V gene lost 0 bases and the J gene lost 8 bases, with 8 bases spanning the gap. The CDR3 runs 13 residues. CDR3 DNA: TGTGCCAGCAGCTTGGGGGGGCGAGAAAAACTGTTTTTT. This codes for CASSLGGREKLFF.

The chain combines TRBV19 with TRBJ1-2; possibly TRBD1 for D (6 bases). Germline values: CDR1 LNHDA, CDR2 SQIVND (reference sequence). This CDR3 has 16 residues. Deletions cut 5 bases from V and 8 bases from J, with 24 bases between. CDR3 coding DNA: TGTGCCAGTAGTCTGGGCAGGGGCCAATTTGATCCGGGCTACACCTTC. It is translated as CASSLGRGQFDPGYTF.

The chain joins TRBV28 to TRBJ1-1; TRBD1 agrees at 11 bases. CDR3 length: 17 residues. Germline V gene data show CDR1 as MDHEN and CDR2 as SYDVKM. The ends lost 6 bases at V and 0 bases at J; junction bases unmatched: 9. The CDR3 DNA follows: TGTGCCAGCAGCCTTGGTGGACAGGGGGCTATGAACACTGAAGCTTTCTTT. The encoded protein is CASSLGGQGAMNTEAFF. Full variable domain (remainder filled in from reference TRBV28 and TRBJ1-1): DVKVTQSSRYLVKRTGEKVFLECVQDMDHENMFWYRQDPGLGLRLIYFSYDVKMKEKGDIPEGYSVSREKKERFSLILESASTNQTSMYLCASSLGGQGAMNTEAFFGQGTRLTVV.

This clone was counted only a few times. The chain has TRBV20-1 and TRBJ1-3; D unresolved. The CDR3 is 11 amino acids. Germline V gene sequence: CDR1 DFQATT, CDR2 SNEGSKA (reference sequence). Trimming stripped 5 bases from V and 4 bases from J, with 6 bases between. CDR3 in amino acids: CSAPSGNTIYF. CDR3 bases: TGCAGTGCTCCCTCGGGAAACACCATATATTTT.